The 5 T cell receptor beta chains below were found in one sample sequenced in a study of blood T cell repertoires in COVID-19. Method: immunoSEQ multiplex PCR; TCRdb's copy keeps in-frame clones and lacks some. The data contain some 450,000 clones, approximately 90% of them singletons. Specimen: peripheral blood. These receptors came from a woman aged 50 to 60 with COVID-19, enrolled during active disease.

Worth noting for this clone: In the same sample, other DNA sequences code for this CDR3. The CDR3 spells CASSLRGGRETQYF. The CDR3 DNA sequence: TGTGCCAGCAGCTTAAGAGGGGGCAGGGAGACCCAGTACTTC. The V and J genes are TRBV7-2 and TRBJ2-5, with 7 positions matching TRBD1. V trimming: 2 bases; J trimming: 5 bases; junction bases outside the gene matches: 5. The CDR3 is 14 amino acids. Germline loops: CDR1 SGHTA, CDR2 FQGNSA.

The rearrangement uses TRBV7-2 and TRBJ2-3; 9 bases agree with TRBD1. V was pared by 5 bases and J by 5 bases, with 11 bases of the junction left unmatched. The CDR3 contains 16 residues. Germline assignment: CDR1 SGHTA and CDR2 FQGNSA. This chain's CDR3 is CASSQTGGRSGDTQYF. Here the CDR3 DNA reads TGTGCCAGCAGCCAAACAGGGGGCAGGTCAGGAGATACGCAGTATTTT.

The chain couples TRBV5-1 to TRBJ2-3; maybe TRBD1 (6 bases). V lost 2 bases to trimming and J lost 3 bases, with 10 bases between them. The germline CDR1 and CDR2 sequences are SGHRS and YFSETQ. This CDR3 has 14 residues. The CDR3 reads CASSLPTGTDTQYF. The CDR3, as DNA: TGCGCCAGCAGCTTACCAACAGGGACAGATACGCAGTATTTT.

This clone has more than one count but fewer than ten. The rearrangement links TRBV19 to TRBJ2-7, with 7 bases that match TRBD1. Germline values: CDR1 LNHDA, CDR2 SQIVND (reference sequence). This CDR3 contains 15 residues. Trimming removed 3 bases from V and 0 bases from J; junction bases left unmatched: 5. CDR3 protein: CASSMGRQGSYEQYF. The CDR3, as DNA: TGTGCCAGTAGTATGGGGAGACAGGGCTCCTACGAGCAGTACTTC.

The chain uses TRBV7-3 and TRBJ2-1; the match to TRBD2 covers 10 bases. The CDR3 extends over 15 amino acids. V trimming: 5 bases; J trimming: 10 bases; junction bases outside the gene matches: 11. The germline V gene has CDR1 SGHTA and CDR2 FQGTGA. The CDR3 DNA reads TGTGCCAGCAGCGGGCGGACTAGCGGCGGCGGGGAGCAGTTCTTC. This translates into CASSGRTSGGGEQFF.